What follows are 22 T cell receptor beta chains derived from one specimen sequenced in a study of identifying expanded T cells in peripheral blood. Generated by immunoSEQ multiplex PCR, the TCRdb table keeps only in-frame clones and is missing some. Of about 110,000 clones in the sample, around 89% were seen once. What was sequenced was blood. These receptor sequences come from a person between 18 and 75 years old in good health.

The genes are TRBV11-2 and TRBJ2-3; D perhaps matches TRBD2 (6 bases). Trimming pared 5 bases from V and 2 bases from J, leaving 17 bases between. Per germline, CDR1 SGHAT and CDR2 FQNNGV. The CDR3 length is 16 residues. CDR3 bases: TGTGCCAGCAGCGCCGGGACTTGGGCCTCCACAGATACGCAGTATTTT. Translated, it gives CASSAGTWASTDTQYF.

J is TRBJ2-1 and V is TRBV5-1; D is possibly TRBD1 (6 bases). The CDR3 has 13 amino acids. Germline V CDR1 and CDR2: SGHRS, YFSETQ. V dropped 9 bases and J dropped 10 bases, with 20 bases sitting between them. This chain's CDR3 is CATFQDGTGEQFF. As DNA, the CDR3 is TGCGCCACTTTCCAGGACGGAACAGGGGAGCAGTTCTTC.

The CDR3 region has the DNA TGTGCCAGCAGCGCGGGACAGTCAGACACTGAAGCTTTCTTT. It translates to CASSAGQSDTEAFF. The chain employs TRBV5-4 and TRBJ1-1; 7 nucleotides agree with TRBD1. The J segment lost 3 bases and the V segment lost 4 bases, leaving 6 bases of the junction unmatched. Germline loops: CDR1 SGHNT, CDR2 YYREEE (reference sequence). The CDR3 consists of 14 residues.

The rearrangement joins TRBV28 to TRBJ2-7; 9 bases match TRBD1. This CDR3 comprises 16 residues. CDR1 is MDHEN and CDR2 is SYDVKM in the germline V gene. V trimming: 3 bases; J trimming: 3 bases; junction bases outside the gene matches: 9. DNA of the CDR3: TGTGCCAGCAGTTTCGGGAACGACAGGGGGGGCTACGAGCAGTACTTC. This encodes CASSFGNDRGGYEQYF.

This chain uses TRBV5-1 with TRBJ2-7, with 8 bases aligning to TRBD2. Trimming at V came to 5 bases and at J to 3 bases, leaving 7 bases not matched to a gene. Per the germline V gene, CDR1 is SGHRS and CDR2 is YFSETQ. There are 14 residues in the CDR3. The CDR3: CASRNSGMVYEQYF. CDR3 coding DNA: TGCGCCAGCAGAAATAGCGGGATGGTCTACGAGCAGTACTTC.

The chain uses TRBV5-1 and TRBJ2-5; D is ambiguous. The germline V and J ends were trimmed by 2 bases and 1 base, with 12 bases remaining between them. Germline CDR1 reads SGHRS; CDR2 reads YFSETQ. This CDR3 contains 15 residues. In DNA form, the CDR3 reads TGCGCCAGCAGCTTCGGTGGCAGCACCCAAGAGACCCAGTACTTC. As protein: CASSFGGSTQETQYF.

V gene TRBV28 combines with J gene TRBJ2-5, with D possibly matching TRBD1 (5 bases). Germline V gene data show CDR1 as MDHEN and CDR2 as SYDVKM. Trimming shortened V by 8 bases and J by 4 bases, and 17 bases separated the two germline ends. CDR3 length equals 14 residues. The DNA of the CDR3 is TGTGCCAGCCAGGGCCCTAGGGGCGCAGAGACCCAGTACTTC. Its protein is CASQGPRGAETQYF. Complete variable domain (other parts from reference TRBV28 and TRBJ2-5): DVKVTQSSRYLVKRTGEKVFLECVQDMDHENMFWYRQDPGLGLRLIYFSYDVKMKEKGDIPEGYSVSREKKERFSLILESASTNQTSMYLCASQGPRGAETQYFGPGTRLLVL.

The gene calls are TRBV11-3 and TRBJ2-2; unclear D gene. CDR3 length: 14 residues. CDR1 and CDR2 from the germline V gene are SGHNT and YENEEA. V shed 4 bases and J shed 1 base, with 7 bases lying between them. The CDR3 is CASSSHLNTGELFF. CDR3 sequence (DNA): TGTGCCAGCAGCTCCCACCTGAACACCGGGGAGCTGTTTTTT.

The chain has TRBV4-3 and TRBJ1-1, with D tentatively TRBD1 (5 bases). Germline values: CDR1 LGHNA, CDR2 YSLEER. V dropped 0 bases and J dropped 6 bases, with 11 bases sitting between them. CDR3 size: 14 residues. Here the CDR3 reads CASSQERQGPEAFF. In DNA form, the CDR3 reads TGCGCCAGCAGCCAAGAGAGGCAGGGACCTGAAGCTTTCTTT.

DNA of the CDR3: TGCGCCAGCAGCTTGGCTAGCGGGGGCGGGATCGGCACAGATACGCAGTATTTT. Its translation: CASSLASGGGIGTDTQYF. The gene calls are TRBV5-1 and TRBJ2-3; 10 nucleotides agree with TRBD2. Looked up from germline, CDR1 is SGHRS and CDR2 is YFSETQ. The ends lost 0 bases at V and 1 base at J; junction bases unmatched: 8. The CDR3 is 18 residues long.

V is TRBV4-1 and J is TRBJ2-1, with 8 bases aligning to TRBD1. The CDR3 sequence is 13 residues long. The junction had 3 bases not matched to a gene; V was cut back by 4 bases and J by 7 bases. Germline V gene lookup returns CDR1 MGHRA and CDR2 YSYEKL. CDR3 residues: CASSPGQANEQFF. DNA for the CDR3: TGCGCCAGCAGCCCGGGACAGGCAAATGAGCAGTTCTTC.

The sample holds one count of this clone. The rearrangement uses TRBV5-6 and TRBJ1-4; D is unresolved. CDR3 length: 13 amino acids. Between the trimmed V and J ends, which lost 3 bases and 7 bases, there was a span of 10 bases. CDR1 SGHDT and CDR2 YYEEEE come from the germline V gene. The CDR3 reads CASSWGLGEKLFF. The CDR3 DNA reads as TGTGCCAGCAGCTGGGGTTTAGGTGAAAAACTGTTTTTT. Supplemented by reference TRBV5-6 and TRBJ1-4, the full variable domain reads DAGVTQSPTHLIKTRGQQVTLRCSPKSGHDTVSWYQQALGQGPQFIFQYYEEEERQRGNFPDRFSGHQFPNYSSELNVNALLLGDSALYLCASSWGLGEKLFFGSGTQLSVL.

This clone was observed a few times. The chain couples TRBV7-8 to TRBJ1-2, with D tentatively TRBD1 (6 bases). V dropped 2 bases and J dropped 1 base, with 8 bases sitting between them. Germline CDR1 is SGHVS and CDR2 is FQNEAQ. This CDR3 spans 14 amino acids. CDR3 in DNA: TGTGCCAGCAGCTTAACAGGGATTAACTATGGCTACACCTTC. Amino acids: CASSLTGINYGYTF.

V usage is TRBV9 and J usage is TRBJ1-6, with D uncertain. The CDR3 is made up of 13 amino acids. Between the trimmed V and J ends, which lost 6 bases and 10 bases, there was a span of 14 bases. Germline loops: CDR1 SGDLS, CDR2 YYNGEE. This CDR3 reads CASTPGHGSPLHF. In nucleotides, the CDR3 is TGTGCCAGCACCCCAGGCCACGGATCACCCCTCCACTTT.

V usage is TRBV7-3 and J usage is TRBJ2-1; possible D gene TRBD2, 6 bases. The germline V and J ends were trimmed by 2 bases and 8 bases, with 10 bases remaining between them. Germline V CDR1 and CDR2: SGHTA, FQGTGA. This CDR3 has 13 residues. CDR3 region: CASSLGGWDEQFF. The DNA for the CDR3 is TGTGCCAGCAGCTTAGGAGGGTGGGATGAGCAGTTCTTC.

The J gene is TRBJ2-4, the V gene TRBV5-1; a possible D gene is TRBD2 (6 bases). CDR3 length: 14 amino acids. Per the germline V gene, CDR1 is SGHRS and CDR2 is YFSETQ. V dropped 7 bases and J dropped 8 bases, with 19 bases sitting between them. CDR3 protein: CASSTLGGFDIQYF. The CDR3 nucleotides are TGCGCCAGCTCAACCTTGGGGGGTTTCGACATTCAGTACTTC.

The V gene is TRBV5-1, the J gene TRBJ2-7, with no clear D. With 4 bases removed from V and 0 bases from J, the gap between germline ends came to 14 bases. CDR1 and CDR2 (germline): SGHRS, YFSETQ. The CDR3 length is 15 residues. CDR3 nucleotides: TGCGCCAGCAGCCCCTCGTCGCGGAGCTCCTACGAGCAGTACTTC. Residues: CASSPSSRSSYEQYF.

This clone showed up just once. This chain links TRBV5-8 with TRBJ2-1; 7 bases are shared with TRBD2. The length of the CDR3 is 15 residues. V gave up 0 bases and J gave up 2 bases; unmatched junction bases: 2. CDR1 is SGHTS, CDR2 YDEGEE, per germline. DNA for the CDR3: TGTGCCAGCAGCTTGGAACTAGCGACCTACAATGAGCAGTTCTTC. Protein: CASSLELATYNEQFF.

V gene TRBV15 combines with J gene TRBJ2-1; possible D gene TRBD1, 7 bases. Trimming took 1 base from V and 2 from J, leaving 9 bases between them. This CDR3 is 15 amino acids long. Germline-derived CDR1 and CDR2 are LNHNV and YYDKDF (reference sequence). CDR3 protein: CATSRGGTAYNEQFF. In nucleotides, the CDR3 is TGTGCCACCAGCAGAGGCGGGACAGCCTACAATGAGCAGTTCTTC.

Notes on this clone: Additional DNA sequences in this sample encode the identical CDR3. This rearrangement joins TRBV18 to TRBJ2-7; TRBD2 agrees at 9 bases. Trimming took 6 bases from V and 3 from J; bases not matched to a gene: 3. The germline V gene has CDR1 KGHSH and CDR2 LQKENI. CDR3 size: 13 residues. CDR3 sequence: CASSPSGNYEQYF. The CDR3 DNA follows: TGTGCCAGCTCTCCTAGCGGGAACTACGAGCAGTACTTC.

The chain recombines TRBV7-2 with TRBJ2-2; TRBD2 agrees at 8 bases. J gave up 6 bases and V 5 bases, and 8 bases lay outside the gene matches. The germline V gene encodes CDR1 SGHTA and CDR2 FQGNSA. The CDR3 length is 15 residues. In DNA form, the CDR3 reads TGTGCCAGCAGCCCCGGGACTAGTGGTCCCGGGGAGCTGTTTTTT. Encoded protein: CASSPGTSGPGELFF.

The chain links TRBV5-1 to TRBJ2-7, with no clear D. In germline, CDR1 is SGHRS, CDR2 YFSETQ. Trimming pared 1 base from V and 2 bases from J, leaving 7 bases between. This CDR3 region has 13 residues. CDR3 loop: CASSLKAAYEQYF. CDR3 DNA sequence: TGCGCCAGCAGCTTGAAAGCCGCCTACGAGCAGTACTTC.